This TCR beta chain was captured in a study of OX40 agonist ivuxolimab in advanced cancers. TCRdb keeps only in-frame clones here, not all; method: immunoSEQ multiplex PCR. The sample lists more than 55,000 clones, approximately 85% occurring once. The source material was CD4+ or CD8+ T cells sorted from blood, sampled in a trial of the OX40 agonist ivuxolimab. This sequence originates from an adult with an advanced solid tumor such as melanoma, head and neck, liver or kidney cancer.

The CDR3 protein is CASSMGASTDTQYF. CDR3 nucleotides: TGTGCCAGCTCGATGGGGGCTAGCACAGATACGCAGTATTTT. V is TRBV2 and J is TRBJ2-3; a weak D match, TRBD1 (6 bases). V was clipped by 8 bases and J by 0 bases, with 12 bases between them. The length of the CDR3 is 14 residues. Germline values: CDR1 SNHLY, CDR2 FYNNEI.